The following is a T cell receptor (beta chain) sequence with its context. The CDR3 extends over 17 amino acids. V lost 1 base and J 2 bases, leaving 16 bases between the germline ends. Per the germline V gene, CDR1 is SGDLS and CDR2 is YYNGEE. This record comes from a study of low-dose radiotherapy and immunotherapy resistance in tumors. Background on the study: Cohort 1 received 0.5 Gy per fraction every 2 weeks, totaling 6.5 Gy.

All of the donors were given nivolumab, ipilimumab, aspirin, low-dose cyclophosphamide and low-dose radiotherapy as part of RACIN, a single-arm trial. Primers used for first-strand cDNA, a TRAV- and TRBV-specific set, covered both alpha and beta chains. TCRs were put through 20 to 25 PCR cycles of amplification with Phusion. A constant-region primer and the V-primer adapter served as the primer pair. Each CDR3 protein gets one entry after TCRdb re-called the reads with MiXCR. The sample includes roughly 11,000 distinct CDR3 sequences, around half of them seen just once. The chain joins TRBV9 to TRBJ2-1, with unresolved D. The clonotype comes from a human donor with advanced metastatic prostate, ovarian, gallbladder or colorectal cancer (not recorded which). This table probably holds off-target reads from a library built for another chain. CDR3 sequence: CASSVNPATTAYNEQFF. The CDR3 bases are TGTGCCAGCAGCGTAAATCCCGCCACGACCGCCTACAATGAGCAGTTCTTC.